This is a list of T cell receptor beta chains from one sample in a study of early T cells in non-severe SARS-CoV-2 infection. TCRdb re-called the 5' RACE reads through MiXCR, storing one row per CDR3 protein. The repertoire holds around 70,000 distinct CDR3 sequences, with 9% to 15% as singletons. The sequencing input was whole blood. The origin of the receptors is an adult who was a healthcare worker with PCR-confirmed SARS-CoV-2 infection or an uninfected control (not recorded which). Both conserved end residues are part of each CDR3. A D gene is named only where the DNA matches it firmly. Some rows have no size entry. The others give once, few or many, or a class for an expanded clone.

V: TRBV6-5
D: -
size: few
J: TRBJ2-7
CDR3: CASSGGSAYEQYF
DNA: TGTGCCAGCAGTGGGGGGTCAGCCTACGAGCAGTACTTC

V: TRBV5-6
D: -
size: many
J: TRBJ1-2
CDR3: CASSFQGHYGYTF
DNA: TGTGCCAGCAGCTTCCAGGGACACTATGGCTACACCTTC

V: TRBV7-2
D: TRBD2
size: -
J: TRBJ2-3
CDR3: CATRQAGGSTDTQYF
DNA: TGTGCCACTCGGCAAGCGGGGGGAAGCACAGATACGCAGTATTTT

V: TRBV12-3/TRBV12-4
D: TRBD2
size: -
J: TRBJ2-1
CDR3: CASKAGAHNEQFF
DNA: TGTGCCAGTAAAGCGGGGGCACACAATGAGCAGTTCTTC

V: TRBV6-2/TRBV6-3
D: -
size: many
J: TRBJ1-2
CDR3: CASSYSAGLDGYTF
DNA: TGTGCCAGCAGTTACTCGGCGGGGCTGGATGGCTACACCTTC

V: TRBV9
D: -
size: many
J: TRBJ2-1
CDR3: CASSAYVGKQFF
DNA: TGTGCCAGCAGCGCGTATGTGGGTAAGCAGTTCTTC

V: TRBV18
D: TRBD1
size: -
J: TRBJ2-2
CDR3: CTSSRLTGTDTGELFF
DNA: TGTACCAGCTCTCGACTAACCGGGACAGACACCGGGGAGCTGTTTTTT

V: TRBV9
D: TRBD1
size: -
J: TRBJ1-2
CDR3: CASSVGTGRFYGYTF
DNA: TGTGCCAGCAGCGTAGGGACAGGGCGGTTCTATGGCTACACCTTC

V: TRBV3-1
D: -
size: few
J: TRBJ2-2
CDR3: CASSRARTGAGELFF
DNA: TGTGCCAGCAGCCGAGCGCGAACCGGGGCCGGGGAGCTGTTTTTT

V: TRBV12-3/TRBV12-4
D: -
size: few
J: TRBJ1-3
CDR3: CASSPAGASGNTIYF
DNA: TGTGCCAGCAGTCCCGCAGGTGCCTCCGGAAACACCATATATTTT

V: TRBV5-1
D: -
size: many
J: TRBJ1-5
CDR3: CASSLGQSNQPQHF
DNA: TGCGCCAGCAGCTTGGGACAGAGCAATCAGCCCCAGCATTTT

V: TRBV18
D: TRBD1
size: few
J: TRBJ2-7
CDR3: CASSRETGGSYEQYF
DNA: TGTGCCAGCTCACGGGAAACAGGGGGCAGCTACGAGCAGTACTTC

V: TRBV7-2
D: -
size: -
J: TRBJ2-5
CDR3: CASSLGSQETQYF
DNA: TGTGCCAGCAGCTTGGGCTCCCAAGAGACCCAGTACTTC

V: TRBV19
D: -
size: many
J: TRBJ2-5
CDR3: CASKVAGRGETQYF
DNA: TGTGCCAGTAAGGTCGCCGGCCGGGGGGAGACCCAGTACTTC

V: TRBV7-8
D: TRBD1
size: few
J: TRBJ1-5
CDR3: CASSSGQGYQPQHF
DNA: TGTGCCAGCAGCTCCGGACAGGGTTATCAGCCCCAGCATTTT

V: TRBV7-9
D: -
size: many
J: TRBJ2-5
CDR3: CASSLPVAVQETQYF
DNA: TGTGCCAGCAGCTTACCGGTAGCGGTTCAAGAGACCCAGTACTTC

V: TRBV3-2
D: -
size: few
J: TRBJ1-6
CDR3: CASSHTLTGKCNSPLHF
DNA: TGTGCCAGCAGCCACACCCTCACAGGGAAGTGTAATTCACCCCTCCACTTT

V: TRBV7-8
D: -
size: -
J: TRBJ2-5
CDR3: CASSLTTAETQYF
DNA: TGTGCCAGCAGCTTAACGACAGCGGAGACCCAGTACTTC

V: TRBV12-3/TRBV12-4
D: TRBD2
size: few
J: TRBJ2-5
CDR3: CASSHSPLTSGGAKTQYF
DNA: TGTGCCAGCAGTCACTCCCCCCTGACTAGCGGGGGGGCAAAGACCCAGTACTTC

V: TRBV6-2/TRBV6-3
D: -
size: -
J: TRBJ2-1
CDR3: CASIGRRTRDEQFF
DNA: TGTGCCAGCATCGGTCGCCGGACCAGGGATGAGCAGTTCTTC

V: TRBV6-6
D: TRBD1
size: -
J: TRBJ1-1
CDR3: CAIKGQGSTEAFF
DNA: TGTGCCATCAAGGGACAGGGGAGCACTGAAGCTTTCTTT

V: TRBV10-1
D: -
size: many
J: TRBJ2-1
CDR3: CASSEGSPSYNEQFF
DNA: TGCGCCAGCAGTGAGGGTTCCCCCTCCTACAATGAGCAGTTCTTC

V: TRBV11-2
D: -
size: -
J: TRBJ1-1
CDR3: CASSLFGAGNTEAFF
DNA: TGTGCCAGCAGCTTATTCGGGGCGGGGAACACTGAAGCTTTCTTT

V: TRBV7-2
D: TRBD1
size: -
J: TRBJ1-4
CDR3: CASSAGGRSNEKLFF
DNA: TGTGCCAGCAGCGCAGGGGGACGATCTAATGAAAAACTGTTTTTT

V: TRBV3-1
D: -
size: many
J: TRBJ2-7
CDR3: CASSQSGVYEQYF
DNA: TGTGCCAGCAGCCAATCAGGGGTCTACGAGCAGTACTTC

V: TRBV7-8
D: -
size: few
J: TRBJ2-1
CDR3: CASTSRSYNEQFF
DNA: TGTGCCAGCACCTCCCGCTCCTACAATGAGCAGTTCTTC

V: TRBV9
D: -
size: -
J: TRBJ1-2
CDR3: CASSPGTAGYGYTF
DNA: TGTGCCAGCAGCCCAGGGACGGCGGGCTATGGCTACACCTTC

V: TRBV7-2
D: -
size: few
J: TRBJ1-3
CDR3: CASSFGRTSTGNTLYF
DNA: TGTGCCAGCAGCTTCGGACGGACGAGTACGGGAAACACCTTATATTTT

V: TRBV11-2
D: -
size: -
J: TRBJ1-6
CDR3: CASSLNPNSPLHF
DNA: TGTGCCAGCAGCTTAAACCCTAATTCACCCCTCCACTTT

V: TRBV4-2
D: TRBD2
size: few
J: TRBJ2-1
CDR3: CASSRRLAADNEQFF
DNA: TGTGCCAGCAGCCGAAGACTAGCGGCTGACAATGAGCAGTTCTTC

V: TRBV11-3
D: -
size: many
J: TRBJ2-7
CDR3: CASPPLIFEQYF
DNA: TGTGCCAGCCCCCCATTAATCTTTGAGCAGTACTTC

V: TRBV10-2
D: -
size: -
J: TRBJ2-7
CDR3: CASMGISYEQYF
DNA: TGCGCCAGCATGGGCATTTCCTACGAGCAGTACTTC

V: TRBV20-1
D: -
size: -
J: TRBJ2-1
CDR3: CSALASSYNEQFF
DNA: TGCAGTGCCCTAGCAAGCTCCTACAATGAGCAGTTCTTC

V: TRBV12-3/TRBV12-4
D: -
size: many
J: TRBJ1-6
CDR3: CASSSAHSGNLSPLHF
DNA: TGTGCCAGCAGTTCTGCCCATTCAGGGAACCTCTCACCCCTCCACTTT

V: TRBV10-3
D: TRBD2
size: -
J: TRBJ2-3
CDR3: CAIAGGPDTQYF
DNA: TGTGCCATAGCGGGGGGCCCAGATACGCAGTATTTT

V: TRBV10-1
D: -
size: many
J: TRBJ2-7
CDR3: CASSETGRHEQYF
DNA: TGCGCCAGCAGTGAAACAGGGCGCCACGAGCAGTACTTC

V: TRBV30
D: -
size: few
J: TRBJ1-3
CDR3: CAWSVGQGNTIYF
DNA: TGTGCCTGGAGTGTAGGGCAGGGAAACACCATATATTTT

V: TRBV3-1
D: -
size: many
J: TRBJ1-1
CDR3: CASSHSDMNTEAFF
DNA: TGTGCCAGCAGCCACAGCGATATGAACACTGAAGCTTTCTTT

V: TRBV4-2
D: TRBD2
size: many
J: TRBJ2-3
CDR3: CASSQAAGGTDTQYF
DNA: TGTGCCAGCAGCCAAGCAGCGGGGGGCACAGATACGCAGTATTTT

V: TRBV7-2
D: TRBD2
size: -
J: TRBJ2-7
CDR3: CASSELAGGIPYEQYF
DNA: TGTGCCAGCAGCGAACTAGCGGGTGGTATCCCCTACGAGCAGTACTTC

V: TRBV4-3
D: TRBD2
size: -
J: TRBJ2-7
CDR3: CASSQDRWGGTYEQYF
DNA: TGCGCCAGCAGCCAAGATAGGTGGGGGGGGACCTACGAGCAGTACTTC

V: TRBV7-9
D: -
size: -
J: TRBJ1-1
CDR3: CASRIMRGQNTEAFF
DNA: TGTGCCAGCAGAATAATGCGGGGGCAGAACACTGAAGCTTTCTTT

V: TRBV7-9
D: -
size: many
J: TRBJ2-1
CDR3: CASSLTGINEQFF
DNA: TGTGCCAGCAGCCTAACAGGGATTAATGAGCAGTTCTTC

V: TRBV5-1
D: -
size: many
J: TRBJ2-3
CDR3: CASSLQGTLTDTQYF
DNA: TGCGCCAGCAGCTTGCAGGGGACCTTAACGGATACGCAGTATTTT

V: TRBV2
D: TRBD1
size: -
J: TRBJ1-4
CDR3: CASTGTGNEKLFF
DNA: TGTGCCAGCACCGGGACAGGGAATGAAAAACTGTTTTTT

V: TRBV20-1
D: TRBD2
size: many
J: TRBJ2-7
CDR3: CSADGTSGYEQYF
DNA: TGCAGTGCTGATGGGACTAGCGGGTACGAGCAGTACTTC

V: TRBV6-2/TRBV6-3
D: -
size: -
J: TRBJ2-5
CDR3: CASTDFSGETQYF
DNA: TGTGCCAGCACGGACTTTAGCGGAGAGACCCAGTACTTC

V: TRBV12-3/TRBV12-4
D: -
size: -
J: TRBJ2-3
CDR3: CASRRQVSTDTQYF
DNA: TGTGCCAGCAGAAGACAGGTTAGCACAGATACGCAGTATTTT

V: TRBV5-1
D: -
size: -
J: TRBJ2-3
CDR3: CASSGRATSTDTQYF
DNA: TGCGCCAGCAGCGGACGGGCGACGAGCACAGATACGCAGTATTTT

V: TRBV7-9
D: -
size: -
J: TRBJ2-7
CDR3: CASSLSFAVQQYF
DNA: TGTGCCAGCAGCCTAAGCTTCGCCGTGCAGCAGTACTTC

V: TRBV5-4
D: TRBD2
size: few
J: TRBJ2-3
CDR3: CASSLESGVQDTQYF
DNA: TGTGCCAGCAGCTTGGAGAGCGGGGTGCAAGATACGCAGTATTTT

V: TRBV5-1
D: -
size: many
J: TRBJ1-1
CDR3: CASSLGTMNTEAFF
DNA: TGCGCCAGCAGCTTGGGGACTATGAACACTGAAGCTTTCTTT

V: TRBV20-1
D: -
size: few
J: TRBJ1-1
CDR3: CSASQRNTEAFF
DNA: TGCAGTGCTAGTCAGAGGAACACTGAAGCTTTCTTT

V: TRBV4-1
D: -
size: -
J: TRBJ2-4
CDR3: CASSQSNSLAKNIQYF
DNA: TGCGCCAGCAGCCAATCCAACAGCTTAGCCAAAAACATTCAGTACTTC

V: TRBV20-1
D: TRBD2
size: many
J: TRBJ2-3
CDR3: CSATPAGGHGDTQYF
DNA: TGCAGTGCGACACCAGCGGGGGGGCATGGAGATACGCAGTATTTT

V: TRBV27
D: -
size: many
J: TRBJ1-1
CDR3: CASSKQGVETEAFF
DNA: TGTGCCAGCAGCAAACAGGGTGTGGAGACTGAAGCTTTCTTT

V: TRBV29-1
D: -
size: few
J: TRBJ2-3
CDR3: CSGDRLLTQYF
DNA: TGCAGCGGAGATCGCCTCCTTACGCAGTATTTT

V: TRBV3-1
D: -
size: few
J: TRBJ1-1
CDR3: CASSQTMRTEAFF
DNA: TGTGCCAGCAGCCAAACAATGAGGACTGAAGCTTTCTTT

V: TRBV27
D: -
size: -
J: TRBJ2-7
CDR3: CASSKEQGRVAYEQYF
DNA: TGTGCCAGCAGCAAAGAACAGGGGAGGGTCGCCTACGAGCAGTACTTC